These T cell receptor beta chains were read from a single sample in a study of T cells after yellow fever vaccination. TCRdb reprocessed the 5' RACE reads with MiXCR, giving one entry per CDR3 protein. In the table there are 300,000 to 350,000 distinct CDR3 sequences, about 8.3% of which are singletons. The specimen comprised PBMCs, sampled around 45 days after the first yellow fever vaccination. The receptors come from a man younger than 30 who received the YFV17D yellow fever vaccine. The CDR3 runs from the conserved cysteine through the conserved F or W. The D gene is left open where the match is weak. Some rows have no size entry. The others give once, few or many, or a class for an expanded clone.

abundance	v_gene	d_gene	j_gene	CDR3nt	CDR3aa
many	TRBV25-1	.	TRBJ1-2	TGTGCCAGCAGTGAATCGGGGGACATATTAGCTAACTATGGCTACACCTTC	CASSESGDILANYGYTF
.	TRBV19	TRBD1	TRBJ1-1	TGTGCCAGTAAGGTTCGGGGGGCAGGGGGCCTTAGGTTCACTGAAGCTTTCTTT	CASKVRGAGGLRFTEAFF
few	TRBV7-9	.	TRBJ2-2	TGTGCCAGCAGCGTACCCCCGGGATTGAACACCGGGGAGCTGTTTTTT	CASSVPPGLNTGELFF
few	TRBV20-1	.	TRBJ1-5	TGCAGTGCTTCCGTGGGGGGGCGAGGCAGCAATCAGCCCCAGCATTTT	CSASVGGRGSNQPQHF
many	TRBV5-1	.	TRBJ2-5	TGCGCCAGCAGCTCCTCCGGGACTCAGAAAGAGACCCAGTACTTC	CASSSSGTQKETQYF
many	TRBV7-2	.	TRBJ1-6	TGTGCCAGCAGCTCCGATCTCTTACAGTATAATTCACCCCTCCACTTT	CASSSDLLQYNSPLHF
few	TRBV28	TRBD2	TRBJ2-3	TGTGCCAGCAGGGACATAGCGGGGGGGCTGTCAGATACGCAGTATTTT	CASRDIAGGLSDTQYF
.	TRBV28	.	TRBJ2-1	TGTGCCAGCAGTTTCCCCCCGGCAGGCGGCCGTAGGCAGTTCTTC	CASSFPPAGGRRQFF
few	TRBV6-6	.	TRBJ1-1	TGTGCCAGCAGTTCGCCCCTCACTGAAGCTTTCTTT	CASSSPLTEAFF
few	TRBV7-9	.	TRBJ2-3	TGTGCCAGCAGCTTTCCGCCAGGGGAGGGAGATACGCAGTATTTT	CASSFPPGEGDTQYF
few	TRBV4-1	TRBD1	TRBJ1-1	TGCGCCAGCAGCCAAAATCCAGGGGGGACTGAAGCTTTCTTT	CASSQNPGGTEAFF
.	TRBV20-1	.	TRBJ1-2	TGCAGTGCTAGATACGCGCAGGGGTCTGGCTACACCTTC	CSARYAQGSGYTF
.	TRBV5-1	.	TRBJ1-1	TGCGCCAGCAGCACAGGGACATCGACGGTTAACACTGAAGCTTTCTTT	CASSTGTSTVNTEAFF
many	TRBV7-9	TRBD2	TRBJ2-1	TGTGCCAGCAGCTTATCGCTAGCGGGGTCCTACAATGAGCAGTTCTTC	CASSLSLAGSYNEQFF
.	TRBV6-5	.	TRBJ2-1	TGTGCCAGCAGTTACTCGACCCCGAGCTCCTACAATGAGCAGTTCTTC	CASSYSTPSSYNEQFF
.	TRBV14	TRBD1	TRBJ2-5	TGTGCCAGCAGCCAAACAGGGGGCCTGGAGACCCAGTACTTC	CASSQTGGLETQYF
.	TRBV5-1	.	TRBJ2-2	TGCGCCAGCAGCTTTCGGGCCGCGGGCACCGGGGAGCTGTTTTTT	CASSFRAAGTGELFF
.	TRBV12-3/TRBV12-4	.	TRBJ2-1	TGTGCCAGCAGTTCCAACGGACATGATGAGCAGTTCTTC	CASSSNGHDEQFF
.	TRBV13	.	TRBJ2-5	TGTGCCAGCAGCTTAGCGGCAGGGGACCAAGAGACCCAGTACTTC	CASSLAAGDQETQYF
few	TRBV20-1	TRBD2	TRBJ2-3	TGCAGTGCGAGCGCGGGGGGTGACACAGATACGCAGTATTTT	CSASAGGDTDTQYF
.	TRBV5-5	TRBD1	TRBJ2-1	TGTGCCAGCAGCGATGACAGGGTCCATGAGCAGTTCTTC	CASSDDRVHEQFF
many	TRBV5-1	.	TRBJ2-3	TGCGCCAGCAGCTTGAGTCCGGGTCCCGGAGGAACAGATACGCAGTATTTT	CASSLSPGPGGTDTQYF
few	TRBV5-6	.	TRBJ1-1	TGTGCCAGCAGCTTCATTCAGAGAGGGGTCACTGAAGCTTTCTTT	CASSFIQRGVTEAFF
few	TRBV5-1	TRBD1	TRBJ2-2	TGCGCCAGCAGCCCGGGGACAGGTGGAGGCGGGGAGCTGTTTTTT	CASSPGTGGGGELFF
many	TRBV9	TRBD1	TRBJ1-4	TGTGCCAGCAGCGTAGCACAGGGGCTCGGTGAAAAACTGTTTTTT	CASSVAQGLGEKLFF
.	TRBV4-3	.	TRBJ2-7	TGCGCCAGCAGCCAGATTTTGGGGACTTACGAGCAGTACTTC	CASSQILGTYEQYF
.	TRBV15	.	TRBJ2-7	TGTGCCACCAGCAGTAGTCTTTCCTACGAGCAGTACTTC	CATSSSLSYEQYF
many	TRBV18	TRBD1	TRBJ2-5	TGTGCCAGCTCACCCACTCAAGGGACAGGGGACAGGAGCATCGAGACCCAGTACTTC	CASSPTQGTGDRSIETQYF
few	TRBV29-1	.	TRBJ2-1	TGCAGCGCGTCGACCGTGAACCGGGCTGAGCAGTTCTTC	CSASTVNRAEQFF
many	TRBV7-2	.	TRBJ2-3	TGTGCCAGCAGCTTGGGTCCGACAGATACGCAGTATTTT	CASSLGPTDTQYF
.	TRBV7-9	.	TRBJ2-4	TGTGCCAGCAGCCCCGGTACGATAGCCAAAAACATTCAGTACTTC	CASSPGTIAKNIQYF
.	TRBV12-3/TRBV12-4	.	TRBJ2-5	TGTGCCAGCAGTTCGGACTGGTCCCAAGAGACCCAGTACTTC	CASSSDWSQETQYF
.	TRBV5-1	TRBD2	TRBJ2-3	TGCGCCAGCAGCGGCGTAGGGCTAGCGGGGGCCTTCACAGATACGCAGTATTTT	CASSGVGLAGAFTDTQYF
.	TRBV10-3	.	TRBJ2-6	TGTGCCATCAGTGAGTCTGACCGAGCTGGGGCCAACGTCCTGACTTTC	CAISESDRAGANVLTF
many	TRBV5-1	.	TRBJ2-5	TGCGCCAGCAAAGCCCATCGGGAGACCCAGTACTTC	CASKAHRETQYF
few	TRBV7-9	TRBD1	TRBJ1-1	TGTGCCAGCAGCGAACGACAGGGGGTCACTGAAGCTTTCTTT	CASSERQGVTEAFF
few	TRBV20-1	.	TRBJ2-3	TGCAGTGCTAAAAGACAGTTATCAGAGACAGATACGCAGTATTTT	CSAKRQLSETDTQYF
few	TRBV5-1	.	TRBJ1-3	TGCGCCAGCAGCTTGATGGGGCAGGGCGTCGCGTCTGGAAACACCATATATTTT	CASSLMGQGVASGNTIYF
few	TRBV5-1	.	TRBJ2-5	TGCGCCAGCAGCTTGGTAGAGGGACGCGCAGAGACCCAGTACTTC	CASSLVEGRAETQYF
.	TRBV7-2	.	TRBJ2-7	TGTGCCAGCAGCTTAGGGGGAGAATACGAGCAGTACTTC	CASSLGGEYEQYF
few	TRBV7-2	TRBD1	TRBJ1-2	TGTGCCAGCAGCCATCGGACAGGGGGACATTATGGCTACACCTTC	CASSHRTGGHYGYTF
few	TRBV9	.	TRBJ2-3	TGTGCCAGCAGCGTTAGAACAGAGGTGGATACGCAGTATTTT	CASSVRTEVDTQYF
.	TRBV5-8	TRBD1	TRBJ1-5	TGTGCCAGCAGCTTATCGAACAGGGGTGGCTCCAATCAGCCCCAGCATTTT	CASSLSNRGGSNQPQHF
many	TRBV4-2	TRBD1	TRBJ1-6	TGTGCCAGCAGCAAAATAGACAGGGGGCACTCCTATAATTCACCCCTCCACTTT	CASSKIDRGHSYNSPLHF
many	TRBV6-5	.	TRBJ2-7	TGTGCCAGCAGTTACTCCCCCCAATTTACGTCGTACGAGCAGTACTTC	CASSYSPQFTSYEQYF
.	TRBV12-3/TRBV12-4	.	TRBJ1-2	TGTGCCAGCGGCTGGTCACTCCAAAACTATGGCTACACCTTC	CASGWSLQNYGYTF
few	TRBV9	TRBD1	TRBJ2-7	TGTGCCAGCAGCGTAGACAGGGGGCATGACGAGCAGTACTTC	CASSVDRGHDEQYF
few	TRBV4-3	TRBD2	TRBJ2-5	TGCGCCAGCAGCCAAGGGGCTAGCGGGGGGGCGTACCAAGAGACCCAGTACTTC	CASSQGASGGAYQETQYF
.	TRBV6-2/TRBV6-3	.	TRBJ2-2	TGTGCCAGCAGCCGCCGGGGGACCGGGGAGCTGTTTTTT	CASSRRGTGELFF
.	TRBV7-9	TRBD2	TRBJ2-7	TGTGCCAGCAGCCCGGGACTAGCGGGGGGCGGCGAGCAGTACTTC	CASSPGLAGGGEQYF
few	TRBV6-5	.	TRBJ1-1	TGTGCCAGCAGGTTACGTTCGGAAGCTTTCTTT	CASRLRSEAFF
few	TRBV5-1	.	TRBJ1-6	TGCGCCAGCAGCTTGCAGGGACCTCTTTCACCCCTCCACTTT	CASSLQGPLSPLHF
.	TRBV4-3	TRBD1	TRBJ2-7	TGCGCCAGCAGTAAGGACAGGGGATCCTACGAGCAGTACTTC	CASSKDRGSYEQYF
few	TRBV4-2	TRBD1	TRBJ1-5	TGTGCCAGCAGCCAGGAAACCAACAGGGGGAATCAGCCCCAGCATTTT	CASSQETNRGNQPQHF
many	TRBV5-1	TRBD1	TRBJ1-1	TGCGCCAGCAGCGACGGGACAGGTCTCATGAACACTGAAGCTTTCTTT	CASSDGTGLMNTEAFF
.	TRBV5-1	.	TRBJ2-3	TGCGCCAGCAGCTTGGCCGGCATTCTCAACACAGATACGCAGTGTTTT	CASSLAGILNTDTQCF